This TCR beta chain was found in a study of blood T cell repertoires in COVID-19. TCRdb's copy holds only in-frame clones and misses some; the assay was immunoSEQ multiplex PCR. Of 17,000 or so clones listed, over 65% are singletons. The CDR3 spans 14 residues. CDR1 and CDR2 from the germline V gene are SNHLY and FYNNEI. Trimming stripped 10 bases from V and 4 bases from J, with 19 bases between. Sequenced material: peripheral blood. The sequence came from a man aged 55 to 70 with active or convalescent COVID-19. This rearrangement joins TRBV2 to TRBJ1-2; a possible D gene is TRBD1 (6 bases). As DNA, the CDR3 is TGTGCCACCACCAGGGGTCAGTTGGGCTATGGCTACACCTTC. Its protein product is CATTRGQLGYGYTF.